A selection of T cell receptor beta chains follows, all from one sample in a study of blood T cell repertoires in COVID-19. Clones were sequenced by immunoSEQ multiplex PCR, and TCRdb holds only the in-frame ones, with some missing. The sample has about 190,000 clones; more than 75% are singletons. Sequenced sample: peripheral blood. Receptors were obtained from a human donor in a cohort sampled during active COVID-19. The CDR3 runs from the conserved cysteine through the conserved F or W. Clone size is shown for a subset of rows, as once, few, many or a class of expanded clone.

CDR3 length: 16; V gene: TRBV28; clone size: NA; J gene: TRBJ2-2; CDR3 protein: CASSLHRGPNTGELFF
CDR3 length: 13; V gene: TRBV7-2; clone size: NA; J gene: TRBJ1-1; CDR3 protein: CASSSHGRVEAFF
CDR3 length: 12; V gene: TRBV7-2; clone size: NA; J gene: TRBJ2-7; CDR3 protein: CASSYNSHEQYF
CDR3 length: 15; V gene: TRBV5-6; clone size: NA; J gene: TRBJ2-1; CDR3 protein: CASSWIVGQHNEQFF
CDR3 length: 14; V gene: TRBV5-4; clone size: once; J gene: TRBJ1-1; CDR3 protein: CASSNQGLNTEAFF
CDR3 length: 12; V gene: TRBV30; clone size: NA; J gene: TRBJ1-5; CDR3 protein: CAWSTPNQPQHF
CDR3 length: 17; V gene: TRBV4-3; clone size: once; J gene: TRBJ2-3; CDR3 protein: CASSHAEVEVGTDTQYF
CDR3 length: 17; V gene: TRBV4-1; clone size: NA; J gene: TRBJ1-4; CDR3 protein: CASSQEPSTGRGEKLFF
CDR3 length: 15; V gene: TRBV4-1; clone size: NA; J gene: TRBJ2-2; CDR3 protein: CASSQAPGGTGELFF
CDR3 length: 16; V gene: TRBV3-1/TRBV3-2; clone size: NA; J gene: TRBJ1-3; CDR3 protein: CASSQVRTGAGNTIYF
CDR3 length: 13; V gene: TRBV7-9; clone size: NA; J gene: TRBJ1-1; CDR3 protein: CASSPPGGTEAFF
CDR3 length: 13; V gene: TRBV15; clone size: few; J gene: TRBJ1-2; CDR3 protein: CATRSAVSHGYTF
CDR3 length: 16; V gene: TRBV10-2; clone size: once; J gene: TRBJ2-2; CDR3 protein: CASSEPSGLPTGELFF
CDR3 length: 15; V gene: TRBV7-9; clone size: NA; J gene: TRBJ2-1; CDR3 protein: CASSFSLAEVNEQFF
CDR3 length: 12; V gene: TRBV20-1; clone size: NA; J gene: TRBJ1-4; CDR3 protein: CSASFPGEKLFF
CDR3 length: 14; V gene: TRBV6-5; clone size: NA; J gene: TRBJ2-3; CDR3 protein: CASNLAPSTDTQYF
CDR3 length: 15; V gene: TRBV4-1; clone size: NA; J gene: TRBJ2-7; CDR3 protein: CASSHPDRTGYEQYF
CDR3 length: 15; V gene: TRBV4-2; clone size: NA; J gene: TRBJ2-1; CDR3 protein: CASSQDGTGVNEQFF